Listed here is a single TCR beta chain. Its antigen is unknown. The data were obtained in a study of Ad26.COV2.S vaccination and SARS-CoV-2 variants. Findings and caveats of the study: Responses of T cells in total may have been underestimated by the TCR breadth and depth analyses.

The method was immunoSEQ multiplex PCR; TCRdb's version includes in-frame clones alone and lacks a portion of them. The data show some 370,000 clones, with about 80% seen just once and roughly 7.4% held by the top ten. Treatment of the sample: some 20 received Ad26.COV2.S at low or high dose, single or two shots; 5 received placebo; per-sample allocation not given. Vaccine and placebo recipients were sampled on day 63 after the first injection. As its vector, the vaccine had Ad26, which expressed Wuhan-strain SARS-CoV-2 spike. CDR1 and CDR2 (germline): LGHNA, YNFKEQ. V dropped 1 base and J dropped 5 bases, with 9 bases sitting between them. This CDR3 is built from 13 residues.

The chain combines TRBV4-2 with TRBJ2-7, with D hard to call. This receptor was obtained from a person between 18 and 60 years old who received the Ad26.COV2.S COVID-19 vaccine or a placebo. This sample comprised peripheral blood, obtained in a trial of Ad26.COV2.S vaccine versus placebo. This chain's CDR3 is CASSQVSSNEQYF. The CDR3 DNA is TGTGCCAGCAGCCAAGTTAGCTCGAACGAGCAGTACTTC.